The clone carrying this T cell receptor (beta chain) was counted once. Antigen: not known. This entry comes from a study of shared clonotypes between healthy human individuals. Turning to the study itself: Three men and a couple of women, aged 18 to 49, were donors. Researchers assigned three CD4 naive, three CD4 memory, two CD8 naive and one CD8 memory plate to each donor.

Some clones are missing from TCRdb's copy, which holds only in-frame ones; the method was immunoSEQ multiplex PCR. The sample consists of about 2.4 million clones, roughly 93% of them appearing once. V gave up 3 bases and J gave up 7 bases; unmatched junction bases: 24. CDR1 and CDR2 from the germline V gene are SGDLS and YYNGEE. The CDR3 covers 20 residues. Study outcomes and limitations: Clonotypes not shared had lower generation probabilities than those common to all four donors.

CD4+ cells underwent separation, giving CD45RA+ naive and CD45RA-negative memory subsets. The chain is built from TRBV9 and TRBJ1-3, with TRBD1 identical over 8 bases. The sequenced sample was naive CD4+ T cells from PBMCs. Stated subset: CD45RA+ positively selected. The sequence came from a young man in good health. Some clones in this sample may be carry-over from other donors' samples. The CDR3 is CASSEREGRWWTGRTNTIYF. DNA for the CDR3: TGTGCCAGCAGCGAGAGGGAGGGGCGGTGGTGGACAGGGAGGACGAACACCATATATTTT.